A single sample is the source of the 8 T cell receptor beta chains below, sequenced in a study of beta chain features in type 1 diabetes. Every bit of the isolated RNA underwent reverse transcription, so sequencing read expressed TCRB transcripts. Profiled with immunoSEQ multiplex PCR; TCRdb holds only in-frame clones, not every one. Seen here are approximately 140,000 clones, over 8% observed once, and the top ten hold around 0.65%. The specimen was central memory CD4+ T cells from blood. The source of these receptors is a woman aged 40-49 years in good health.

Turning to this clone: Other DNA sequences of this sample code for an identical CDR3. The chain has TRBV2 and TRBJ1-1; possibly TRBD1 for D (5 bases). Germline lookup yields CDR1 SNHLY and CDR2 FYNNEI. The CDR3 runs 13 residues. V was cut by 4 bases and J by 1 base, with 7 bases left in between. The CDR3 DNA reads as TGTGCCAGCAGTGCTCAGGGGAACACTGAAGCTTTCTTT. As protein: CASSAQGNTEAFF.

This clone appeared a few times. The chain recombines TRBV29-1 with TRBJ1-4; 8 bases line up with TRBD1. The CDR3 is 12 amino acids. With 7 bases clipped from V and 7 bases from J, the junction kept 5 bases outside the gene matches. Germline V gene sequence: CDR1 SQVTM, CDR2 ANQGSEA. The CDR3 DNA is TGCAGCGGTTACAGGGGGGGTGAAAAACTGTTTTTT. Translating it yields CSGYRGGEKLFF. Full variable domain (outside the CDR3, taken from reference TRBV29-1 and TRBJ1-4): SAVISQKPSRDICQRGTSLTIQCQVDSQVTMMFWYRQQPGQSLTLIATANQGSEATYESGFVIDKFPISRPNLTFSTLTVSNMSPEDSSIYLCSGYRGGEKLFFGSGTQLSVL.

In this sample, this clone turned up a few times. The chain is built from TRBV18 and TRBJ1-5; 7 nucleotides align to TRBD1. Germline V gene data show CDR1 as KGHSH and CDR2 as LQKENI. The CDR3 consists of 16 residues. Trimming removed 4 bases from V and 6 bases from J; junction bases left unmatched: 12. CDR3 sequence: CASSRIETGQGQPQHF. The CDR3, as DNA: TGTGCCAGCTCACGAATCGAGACAGGGCAGGGTCAGCCCCAGCATTTT.

The chain joins TRBV9 to TRBJ2-5, with 9 bases lining up with TRBD2. The CDR3 covers 16 residues. The J segment lost 5 bases and the V segment lost 0 bases, leaving 8 bases of the junction unmatched. Germline assignment: CDR1 SGDLS and CDR2 YYNGEE. CDR3 DNA sequence: TGTGCCAGCAGCGTAGCGGGGCGGGGGGGCCCGGAGACCCAGTACTTC. Its protein is CASSVAGRGGPETQYF. Full variable domain (rest looked up from reference TRBV9 and TRBJ2-5): DSGVTQTPKHLITATGQRVTLRCSPRSGDLSVYWYQQSLDQGLQFLIQYYNGEERAKGNILERFSAQQFPDLHSELNLSSLELGDSALYFCASSVAGRGGPETQYFGPGTRLLVL.

This clone was counted a few times. The rearrangement uses TRBV7-2 and TRBJ2-3; 9 nucleotides agree with TRBD2. V lost 5 bases, J lost 4 bases, and 4 bases stayed unmatched. The germline V gene encodes CDR1 SGHTA and CDR2 FQGNSA. The CDR3 is made up of 14 amino acids. This CDR3 reads CASSISGGPDTQYF. CDR3 in DNA: TGTGCCAGCAGCATTAGCGGGGGCCCAGATACGCAGTATTTT.

This chain connects TRBV6-5 to TRBJ1-5; TRBD1 might be the D (5 bases). The CDR3 runs to 13 residues. Between the trimmed V and J ends, which lost 8 bases and 0 bases, there was a span of 8 bases. Germline CDR1 is MNHEY and CDR2 is SVGAGI. CDR3 protein: CASSGGSNQPQHF. CDR3 bases: TGTGCCAGCTCGGGGGGTAGCAATCAGCCCCAGCATTTT.

This clone was observed a handful of times. V usage is TRBV7-8 and J usage is TRBJ2-5; D gene uncertain. Deletions cut 2 bases from V and 7 bases from J, with 11 bases between. The CDR3 sequence is 13 residues long. Per the germline V gene, CDR1 is SGHVS and CDR2 is FQNEAQ. The CDR3: CASSLRLPGTQYF. The CDR3 region has the DNA TGTGCCAGCAGCTTAAGGCTACCGGGGACCCAGTACTTC.

This clone was detected a few times. This chain links TRBV7-9 with TRBJ2-3, with 9 bases aligning to TRBD2. With 5 bases clipped from V and 2 bases from J, the junction kept 5 bases outside the gene matches. The CDR3 contains 15 residues. Looked up from germline, CDR1 is SEHNR and CDR2 is FQNEAQ (reference sequence). CDR3 loop: CASSALAGITDTQYF. CDR3 in DNA: TGTGCCAGCAGCGCTCTAGCGGGGATCACAGATACGCAGTATTTT.